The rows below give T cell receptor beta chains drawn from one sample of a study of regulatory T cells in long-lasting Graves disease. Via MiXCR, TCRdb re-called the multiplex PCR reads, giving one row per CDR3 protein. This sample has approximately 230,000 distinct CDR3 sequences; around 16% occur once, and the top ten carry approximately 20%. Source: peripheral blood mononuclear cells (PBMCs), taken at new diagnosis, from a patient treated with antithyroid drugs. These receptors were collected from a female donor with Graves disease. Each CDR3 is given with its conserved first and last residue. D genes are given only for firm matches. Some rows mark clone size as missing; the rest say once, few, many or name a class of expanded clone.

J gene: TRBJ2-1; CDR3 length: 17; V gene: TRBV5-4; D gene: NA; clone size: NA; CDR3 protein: CASSRSEGLDSYNEQFF; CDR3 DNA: TGTGCCAGCAGCCGGAGCGAGGGGTTAGACTCCTACAATGAGCAGTTCTTC
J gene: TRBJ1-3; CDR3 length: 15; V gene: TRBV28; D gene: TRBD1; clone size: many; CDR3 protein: CASSTGGAAGNTIYF; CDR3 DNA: TGTGCCAGCAGTACAGGGGGCGCAGCTGGAAACACCATATATTTT
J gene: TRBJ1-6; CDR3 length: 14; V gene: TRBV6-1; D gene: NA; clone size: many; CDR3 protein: CASSDDTENSPLHF; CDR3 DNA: TGTGCCAGCAGCGACGACACAGAGAATTCACCCCTCCACTTT
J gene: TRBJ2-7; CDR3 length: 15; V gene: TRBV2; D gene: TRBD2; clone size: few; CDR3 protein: CASRKAGGPWGEQYF; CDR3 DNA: TGTGCCAGCCGTAAGGCGGGAGGGCCCTGGGGCGAGCAGTACTTC
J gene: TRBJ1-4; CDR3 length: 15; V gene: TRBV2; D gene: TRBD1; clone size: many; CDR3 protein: CASNLDRGLREKLFF; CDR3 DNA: TGTGCCAGCAACCTTGACAGGGGGCTAAGGGAAAAACTGTTTTTT
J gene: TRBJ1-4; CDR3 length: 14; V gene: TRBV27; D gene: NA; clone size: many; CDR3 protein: CASSLRDNSEKLFF; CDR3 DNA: TGTGCCAGCAGTTTACGGGACAATTCGGAAAAACTGTTTTTT
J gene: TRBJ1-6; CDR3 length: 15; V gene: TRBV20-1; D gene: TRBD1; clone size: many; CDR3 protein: CSATIGTGGRSPLHF; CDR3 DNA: TGCAGTGCTACAATCGGGACAGGGGGACGGTCACCCCTCCACTTT
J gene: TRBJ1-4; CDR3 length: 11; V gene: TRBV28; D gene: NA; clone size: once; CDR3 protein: CASSLVGKLFF; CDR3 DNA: TGTGCCAGCAGTTTGGTCGGAAAACTGTTTTTT
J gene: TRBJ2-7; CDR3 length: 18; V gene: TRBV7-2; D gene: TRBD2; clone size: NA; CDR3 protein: CASSLGPSGSMRSYEQYF; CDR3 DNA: TGTGCCAGCAGCTTAGGTCCTAGCGGGTCCATGCGGTCCTACGAGCAGTACTTC
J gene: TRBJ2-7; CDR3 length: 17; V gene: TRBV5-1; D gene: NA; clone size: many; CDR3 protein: CASSLSPLGERTYEQYF; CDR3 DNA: TGCGCCAGCAGCTTGAGCCCCTTGGGGGAGCGGACCTACGAGCAGTACTTC
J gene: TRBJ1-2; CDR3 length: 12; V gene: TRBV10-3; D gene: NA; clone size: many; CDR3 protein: CAISSTGRGYTF; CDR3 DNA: TGTGCCATCAGTTCGACCGGGAGGGGCTACACCTTC
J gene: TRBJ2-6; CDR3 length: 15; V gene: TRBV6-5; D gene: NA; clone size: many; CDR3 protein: CASSYGRGGANVLTF; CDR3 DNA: TGTGCCAGCAGTTACGGACGGGGGGGGGCCAACGTCCTGACTTTC
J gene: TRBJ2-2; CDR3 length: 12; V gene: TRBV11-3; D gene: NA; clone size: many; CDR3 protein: CASSLDFGELFF; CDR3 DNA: TGTGCCAGCAGCTTAGATTTCGGGGAGCTGTTTTTT
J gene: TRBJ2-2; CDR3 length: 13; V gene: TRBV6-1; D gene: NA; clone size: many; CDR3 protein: CASRPGNTGELFF; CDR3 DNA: TGTGCCAGCAGACCCGGTAACACCGGGGAGCTGTTTTTT
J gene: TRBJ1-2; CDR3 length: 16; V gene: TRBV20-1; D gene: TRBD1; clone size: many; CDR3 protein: CSATAGQGVSNYGYTF; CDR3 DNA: TGCAGTGCAACAGCGGGACAGGGCGTTTCTAACTATGGCTACACCTTC
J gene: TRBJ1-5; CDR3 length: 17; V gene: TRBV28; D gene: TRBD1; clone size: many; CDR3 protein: CASVRAGTVLSNQPQHF; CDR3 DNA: TGTGCCAGCGTTCGCGCCGGGACAGTCCTTAGCAATCAGCCCCAGCATTTT
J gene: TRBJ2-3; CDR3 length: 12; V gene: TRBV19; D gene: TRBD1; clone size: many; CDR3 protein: CASRTGPDTQYF; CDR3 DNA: TGTGCCAGTAGGACAGGGCCAGATACGCAGTATTTT
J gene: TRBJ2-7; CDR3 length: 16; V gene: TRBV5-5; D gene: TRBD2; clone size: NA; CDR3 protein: CASSPDSGRAGYEQYF; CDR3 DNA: TGTGCCAGCAGCCCGGATAGCGGGAGGGCCGGGTACGAGCAGTACTTC
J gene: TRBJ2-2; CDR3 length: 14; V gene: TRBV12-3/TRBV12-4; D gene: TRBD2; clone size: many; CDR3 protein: CASTLPGGAGELFF; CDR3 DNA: TGTGCCAGCACGTTACCCGGGGGGGCCGGGGAGCTGTTTTTT
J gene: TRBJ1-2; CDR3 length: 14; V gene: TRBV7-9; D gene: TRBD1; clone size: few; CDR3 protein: CASSMTGEVPGYTF; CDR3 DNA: TGTGCCAGCAGCATGACAGGGGAAGTTCCTGGCTACACCTTC
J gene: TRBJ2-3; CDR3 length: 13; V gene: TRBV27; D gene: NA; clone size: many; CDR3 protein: CASTEGTTDTQYF; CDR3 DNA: TGTGCCAGCACCGAGGGCACCACAGATACGCAGTATTTT
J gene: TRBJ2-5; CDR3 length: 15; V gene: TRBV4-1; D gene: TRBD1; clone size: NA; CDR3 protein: CASSQDRGVQETQYF; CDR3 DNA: TGCGCCAGCAGTCAGGACAGGGGGGTACAAGAGACCCAGTACTTC
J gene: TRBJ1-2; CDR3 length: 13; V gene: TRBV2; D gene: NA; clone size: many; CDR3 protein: CASSPRMGYGYTF; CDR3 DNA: TGTGCCAGCAGTCCCCGGATGGGCTATGGCTACACCTTC
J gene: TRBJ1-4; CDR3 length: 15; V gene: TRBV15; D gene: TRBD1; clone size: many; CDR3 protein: CATSRTTGVNEKLFF; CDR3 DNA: TGTGCCACCAGCAGAACTACAGGGGTTAATGAAAAACTGTTTTTT
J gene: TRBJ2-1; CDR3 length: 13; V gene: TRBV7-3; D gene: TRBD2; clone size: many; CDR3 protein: CASSLGLANEQFF; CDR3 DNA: TGTGCCAGCAGCTTGGGACTAGCCAATGAGCAGTTCTTC
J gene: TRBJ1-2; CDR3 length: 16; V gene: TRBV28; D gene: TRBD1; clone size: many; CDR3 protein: CASSYFNRGLIYGYTF; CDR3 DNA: TGTGCCAGCAGTTACTTTAACAGGGGGTTGATCTATGGCTACACCTTC
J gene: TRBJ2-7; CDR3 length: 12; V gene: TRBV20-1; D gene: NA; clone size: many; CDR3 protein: CSVSGSTYEQYF; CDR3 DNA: TGCAGTGTGAGCGGATCCACCTACGAGCAGTACTTC
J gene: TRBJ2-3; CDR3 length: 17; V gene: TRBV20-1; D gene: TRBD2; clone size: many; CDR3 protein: CSARGSVSGRAPDTQYF; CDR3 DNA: TGCAGTGCTAGAGGGTCTGTGAGCGGGAGGGCCCCAGATACGCAGTATTTT
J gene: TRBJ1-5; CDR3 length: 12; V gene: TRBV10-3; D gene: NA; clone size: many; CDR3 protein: CAIGEPDQPQHF; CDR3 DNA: TGTGCCATCGGAGAGCCAGATCAGCCCCAGCATTTT
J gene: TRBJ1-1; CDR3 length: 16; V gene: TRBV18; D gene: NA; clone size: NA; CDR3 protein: CASSPPTRQANTEAFF; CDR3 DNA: TGTGCCAGCTCACCACCGACTAGACAGGCGAACACTGAAGCTTTCTTT
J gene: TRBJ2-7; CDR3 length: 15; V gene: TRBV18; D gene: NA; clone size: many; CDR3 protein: CASSPVSDVSYEQYF; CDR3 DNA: TGTGCCAGCTCACCCGTCTCTGACGTCTCCTACGAGCAGTACTTC
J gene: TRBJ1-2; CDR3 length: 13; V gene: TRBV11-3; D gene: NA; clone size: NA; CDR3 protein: CASSRTGMDGYTF; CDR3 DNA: TGTGCCAGCAGCAGAACAGGGATGGATGGCTACACCTTC
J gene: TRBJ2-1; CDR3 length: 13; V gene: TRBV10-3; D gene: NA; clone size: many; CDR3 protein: CAMRVADGSEQFF; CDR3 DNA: TGTGCCATGAGGGTAGCGGATGGGAGTGAGCAGTTCTTC
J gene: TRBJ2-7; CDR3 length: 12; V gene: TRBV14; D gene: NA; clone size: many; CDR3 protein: CASSAFGSEQYF; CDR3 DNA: TGTGCCAGCAGCGCCTTCGGGTCCGAGCAGTACTTC
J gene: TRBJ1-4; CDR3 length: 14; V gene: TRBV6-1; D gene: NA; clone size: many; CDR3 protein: CASSDRETNEKLFF; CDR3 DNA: TGTGCCAGCAGTGACAGGGAAACTAATGAAAAACTGTTTTTT
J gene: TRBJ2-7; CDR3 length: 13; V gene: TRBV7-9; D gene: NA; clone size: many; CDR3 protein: CASSRQRLYEQYF; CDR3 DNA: TGTGCCAGCAGCCGACAGCGACTCTACGAGCAGTACTTC
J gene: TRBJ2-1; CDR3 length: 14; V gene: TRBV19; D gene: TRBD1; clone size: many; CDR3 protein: CASSPGQENNEQFF; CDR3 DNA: TGTGCCAGTAGCCCGGGACAGGAAAACAATGAGCAGTTCTTC
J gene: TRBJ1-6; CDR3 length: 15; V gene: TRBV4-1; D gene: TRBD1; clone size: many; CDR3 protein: CASSQGGQSNSPLHF; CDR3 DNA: TGCGCCAGCAGCCAAGGGGGACAGAGTAATTCACCCCTCCACTTT
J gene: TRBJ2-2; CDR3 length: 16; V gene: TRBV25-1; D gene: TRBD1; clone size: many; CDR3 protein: CASSDLTGGRSGELFF; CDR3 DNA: TGTGCCAGCAGTGACCTGACAGGGGGCCGTTCCGGGGAGCTGTTTTTT
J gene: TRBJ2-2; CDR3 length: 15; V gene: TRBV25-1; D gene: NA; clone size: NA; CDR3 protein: CASNKAGANTGELFF; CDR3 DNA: TGTGCCAGCAACAAAGCTGGCGCGAACACCGGGGAGCTGTTTTTT
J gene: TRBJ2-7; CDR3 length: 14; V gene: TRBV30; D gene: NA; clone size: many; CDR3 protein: CAWRISGGGYEQYF; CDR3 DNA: TGTGCCTGGAGGATTAGCGGAGGCGGCTACGAGCAGTACTTC
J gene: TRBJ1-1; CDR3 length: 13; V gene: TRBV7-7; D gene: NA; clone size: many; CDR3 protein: CASSLAQETEAFF; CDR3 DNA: TGTGCTAGCAGCTTAGCACAGGAGACTGAAGCTTTCTTT
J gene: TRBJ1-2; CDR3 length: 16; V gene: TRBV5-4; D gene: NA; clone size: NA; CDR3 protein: CASSPPWDISNYGYTF; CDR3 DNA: TGTGCCAGCAGCCCGCCCTGGGACATCTCGAACTATGGCTACACCTTC
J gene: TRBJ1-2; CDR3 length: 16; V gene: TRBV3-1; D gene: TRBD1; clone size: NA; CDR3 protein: CASSQEGTGSGAGYTF; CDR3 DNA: TGTGCCAGCAGCCAAGAAGGGACAGGGTCGGGCGCTGGCTACACCTTC
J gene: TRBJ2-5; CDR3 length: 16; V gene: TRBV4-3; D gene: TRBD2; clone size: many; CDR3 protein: CASSYFRTSGEETQYF; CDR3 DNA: TGCGCCAGCAGCTATTTTCGGACTAGCGGTGAAGAGACCCAGTACTTC
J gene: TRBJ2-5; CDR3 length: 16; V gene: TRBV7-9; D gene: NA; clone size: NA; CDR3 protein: CASSADGLHVEETQYF; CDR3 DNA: TGTGCCAGCAGCGCCGACGGTCTACACGTAGAAGAGACCCAGTACTTC
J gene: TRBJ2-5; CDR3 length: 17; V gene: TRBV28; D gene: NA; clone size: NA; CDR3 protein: CASSFSRWGAYQETQYF; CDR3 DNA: TGTGCCAGCAGTTTCTCCCGATGGGGGGCGTACCAAGAGACCCAGTACTTC
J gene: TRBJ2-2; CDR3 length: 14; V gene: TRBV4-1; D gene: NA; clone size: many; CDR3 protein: CASSQAKRNGELFF; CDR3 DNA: TGCGCCAGCAGCCAAGCCAAGCGGAACGGGGAGCTGTTTTTT